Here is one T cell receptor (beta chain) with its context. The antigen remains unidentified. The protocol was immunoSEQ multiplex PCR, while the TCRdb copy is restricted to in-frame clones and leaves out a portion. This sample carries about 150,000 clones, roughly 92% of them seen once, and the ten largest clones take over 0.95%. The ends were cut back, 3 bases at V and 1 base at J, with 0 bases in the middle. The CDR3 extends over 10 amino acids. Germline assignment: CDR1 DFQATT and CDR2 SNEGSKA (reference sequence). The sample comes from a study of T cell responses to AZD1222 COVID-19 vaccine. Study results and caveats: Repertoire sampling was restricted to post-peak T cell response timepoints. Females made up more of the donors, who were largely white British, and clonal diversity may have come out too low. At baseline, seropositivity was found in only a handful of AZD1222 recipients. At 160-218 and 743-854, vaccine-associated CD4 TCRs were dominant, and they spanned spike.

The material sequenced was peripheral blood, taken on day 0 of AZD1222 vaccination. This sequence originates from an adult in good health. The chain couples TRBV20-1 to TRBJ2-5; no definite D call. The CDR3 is CSASQETQYF. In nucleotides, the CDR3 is TGCAGTGCTAGCCAAGAGACCCAGTACTTC.